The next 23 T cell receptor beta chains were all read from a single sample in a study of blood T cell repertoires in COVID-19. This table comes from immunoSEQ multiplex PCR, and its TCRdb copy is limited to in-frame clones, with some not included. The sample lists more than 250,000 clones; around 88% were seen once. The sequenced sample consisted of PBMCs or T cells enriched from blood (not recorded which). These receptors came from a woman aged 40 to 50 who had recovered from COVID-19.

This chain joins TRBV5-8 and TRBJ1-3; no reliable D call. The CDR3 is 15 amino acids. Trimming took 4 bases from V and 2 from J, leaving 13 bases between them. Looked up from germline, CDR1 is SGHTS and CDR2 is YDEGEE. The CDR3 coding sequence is TGTGCCAGCAGCCGGGCTGGAGGGACTGGAAACACCATATATTTT. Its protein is CASSRAGGTGNTIYF.

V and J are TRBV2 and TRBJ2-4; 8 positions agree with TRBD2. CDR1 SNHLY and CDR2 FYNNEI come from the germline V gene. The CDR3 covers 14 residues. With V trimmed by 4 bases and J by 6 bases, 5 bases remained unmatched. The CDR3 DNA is TGTGCCAGCAGTGTAACTAGCGGAATAAACATTCAGTACTTC. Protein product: CASSVTSGINIQYF. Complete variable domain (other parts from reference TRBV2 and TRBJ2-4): EPEVTQTPSHQVTQMGQEVILRCVPISNHLYFYWYRQILGQKVEFLVSFYNNEISEKSEIFDDQFSVERPDGSNFTLKIRSTKLEDSAMYFCASSVTSGINIQYFGAGTRLSVL.

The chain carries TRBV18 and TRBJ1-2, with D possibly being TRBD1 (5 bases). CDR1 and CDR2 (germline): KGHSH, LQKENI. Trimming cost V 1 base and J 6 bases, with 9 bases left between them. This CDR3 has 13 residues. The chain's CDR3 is CASSPQTGDGYTF. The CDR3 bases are TGTGCCAGCTCACCACAGACGGGGGATGGCTACACCTTC.

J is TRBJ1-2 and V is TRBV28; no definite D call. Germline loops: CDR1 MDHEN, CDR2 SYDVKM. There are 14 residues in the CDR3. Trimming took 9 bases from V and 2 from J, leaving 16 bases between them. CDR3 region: CASWTGNKNYGYTF. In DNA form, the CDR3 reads TGTGCCAGTTGGACCGGGAACAAAAACTATGGCTACACCTTC.

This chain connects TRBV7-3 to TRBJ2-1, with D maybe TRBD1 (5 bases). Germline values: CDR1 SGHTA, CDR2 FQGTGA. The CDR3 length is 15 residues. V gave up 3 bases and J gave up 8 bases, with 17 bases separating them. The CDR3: CASSLMGLRSDEQFF. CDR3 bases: TGTGCCAGCAGCTTGATGGGGCTGAGGTCGGATGAGCAGTTCTTC. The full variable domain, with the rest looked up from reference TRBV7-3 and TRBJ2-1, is GAGVSQTPSNKVTEKGKYVELRCDPISGHTALYWYRQSLGQGPEFLIYFQGTGAADDSGLPNDRFFAVRPEGSVSTLKIQRTERGDSAVYLCASSLMGLRSDEQFFGPGTRLTVL.

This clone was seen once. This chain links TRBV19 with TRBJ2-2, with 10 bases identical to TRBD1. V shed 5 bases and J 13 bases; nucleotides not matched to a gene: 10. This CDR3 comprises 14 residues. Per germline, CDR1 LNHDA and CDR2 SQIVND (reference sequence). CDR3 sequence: CASSFPGQGFGLFF. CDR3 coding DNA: TGTGCCAGTAGTTTCCCGGGACAGGGGTTTGGGCTGTTTTTT.

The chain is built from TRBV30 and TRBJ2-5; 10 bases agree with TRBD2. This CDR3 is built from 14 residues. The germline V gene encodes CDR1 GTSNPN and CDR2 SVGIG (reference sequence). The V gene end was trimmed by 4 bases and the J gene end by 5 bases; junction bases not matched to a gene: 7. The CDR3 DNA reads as TGTGCCTGGACCCTCGGAGCGGGGGGGGAGACCCAGTACTTC. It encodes CAWTLGAGGETQYF.

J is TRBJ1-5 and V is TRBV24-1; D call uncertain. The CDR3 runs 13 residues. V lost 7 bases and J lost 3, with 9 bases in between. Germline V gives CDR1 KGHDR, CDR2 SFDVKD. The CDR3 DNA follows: TGTGCCACCAGGTCCGGTTCCAATCAGCCCCAGCATTTT. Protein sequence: CATRSGSNQPQHF.

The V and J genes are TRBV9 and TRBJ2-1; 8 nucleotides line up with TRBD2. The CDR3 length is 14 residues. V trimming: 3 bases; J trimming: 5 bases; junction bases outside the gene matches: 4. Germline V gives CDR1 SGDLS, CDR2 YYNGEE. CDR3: CASSAGGLNNEQFF. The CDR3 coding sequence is TGTGCCAGCAGCGCGGGGGGGCTGAACAATGAGCAGTTCTTC. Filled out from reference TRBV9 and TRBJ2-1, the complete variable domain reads DSGVTQTPKHLITATGQRVTLRCSPRSGDLSVYWYQQSLDQGLQFLIQYYNGEERAKGNILERFSAQQFPDLHSELNLSSLELGDSALYFCASSAGGLNNEQFFGPGTRLTVL.

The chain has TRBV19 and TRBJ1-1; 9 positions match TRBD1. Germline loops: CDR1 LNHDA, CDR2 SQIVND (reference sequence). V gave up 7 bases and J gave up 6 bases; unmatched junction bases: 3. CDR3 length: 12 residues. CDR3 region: CASTGQGPEAFF. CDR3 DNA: TGTGCCAGTACCGGACAGGGGCCTGAAGCTTTCTTT.

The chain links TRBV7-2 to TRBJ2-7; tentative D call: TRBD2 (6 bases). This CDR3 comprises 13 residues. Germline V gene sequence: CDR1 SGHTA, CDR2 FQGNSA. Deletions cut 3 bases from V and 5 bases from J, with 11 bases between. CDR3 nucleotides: TGTGCCAGCAGCTTCACCCAGCGGGACGAGCAGTACTTC. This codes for CASSFTQRDEQYF.

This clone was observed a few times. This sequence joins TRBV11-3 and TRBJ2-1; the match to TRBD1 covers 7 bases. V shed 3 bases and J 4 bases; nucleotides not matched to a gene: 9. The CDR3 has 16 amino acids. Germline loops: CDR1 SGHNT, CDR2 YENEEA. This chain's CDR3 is CASSFRDSHSYNEQFF. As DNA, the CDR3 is TGTGCCAGCAGCTTCCGGGACAGCCACTCTTACAATGAGCAGTTCTTC.

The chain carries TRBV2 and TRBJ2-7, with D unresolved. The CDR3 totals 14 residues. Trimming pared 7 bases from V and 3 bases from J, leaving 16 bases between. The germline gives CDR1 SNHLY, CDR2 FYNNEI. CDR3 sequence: CASIRFATNYEQYF. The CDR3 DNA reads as TGTGCCAGCATACGTTTTGCTACCAACTACGAGCAGTACTTC.

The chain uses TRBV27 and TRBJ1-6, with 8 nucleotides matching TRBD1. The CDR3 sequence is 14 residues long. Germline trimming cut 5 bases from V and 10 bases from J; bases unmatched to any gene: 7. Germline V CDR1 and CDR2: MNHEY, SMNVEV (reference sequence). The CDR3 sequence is CASSADRVVSPLHF. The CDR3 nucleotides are TGTGCCAGCAGTGCGGACAGGGTAGTCTCACCCCTCCACTTT.

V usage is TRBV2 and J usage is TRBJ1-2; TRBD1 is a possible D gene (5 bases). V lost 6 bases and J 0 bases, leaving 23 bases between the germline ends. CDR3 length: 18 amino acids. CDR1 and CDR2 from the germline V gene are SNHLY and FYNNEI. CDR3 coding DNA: TGTGCCAGCAGCCCGGGGAGGGGCCTTCTCCCCGCTAACTATGGCTACACCTTC. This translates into CASSPGRGLLPANYGYTF.

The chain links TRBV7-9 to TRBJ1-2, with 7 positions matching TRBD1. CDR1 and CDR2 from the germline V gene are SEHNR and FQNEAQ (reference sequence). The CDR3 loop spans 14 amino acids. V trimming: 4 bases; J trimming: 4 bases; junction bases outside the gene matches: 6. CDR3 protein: CASSSARDSYGYTF. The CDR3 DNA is TGTGCCAGCAGCTCCGCTCGGGACAGCTATGGCTACACCTTC.

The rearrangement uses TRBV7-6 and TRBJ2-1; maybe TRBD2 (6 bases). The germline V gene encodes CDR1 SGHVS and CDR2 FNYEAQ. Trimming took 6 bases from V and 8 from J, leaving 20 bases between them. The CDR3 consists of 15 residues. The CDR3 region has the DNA TGTGCCAGCAGTATATCCCTACGGGGGTTGCATGAGCAGTTCTTC. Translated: CASSISLRGLHEQFF.

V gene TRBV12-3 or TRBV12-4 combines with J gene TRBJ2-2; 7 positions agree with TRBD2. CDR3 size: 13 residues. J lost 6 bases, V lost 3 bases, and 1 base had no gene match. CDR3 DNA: TGTGCCAGCAGTTTGGGGGGGTCCGGGGAGCTGTTTTTT. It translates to CASSLGGSGELFF.

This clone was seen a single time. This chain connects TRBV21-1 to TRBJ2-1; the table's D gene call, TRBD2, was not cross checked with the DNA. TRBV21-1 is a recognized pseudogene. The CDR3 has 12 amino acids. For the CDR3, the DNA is TGTGCCGGCCCGACTACTTACAATGAGCAGTTCTTC. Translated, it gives CAGPTTYNEQFF.

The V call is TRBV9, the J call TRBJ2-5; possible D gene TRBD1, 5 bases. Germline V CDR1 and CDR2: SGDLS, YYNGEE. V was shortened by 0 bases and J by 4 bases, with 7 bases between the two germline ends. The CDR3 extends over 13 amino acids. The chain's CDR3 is CASSVEGRETQYF. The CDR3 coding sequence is TGTGCCAGCAGCGTAGAGGGGCGAGAGACCCAGTACTTC.

The CDR3, as DNA: TGTGCCAGCAGAAAATCTTTTACTAGTGGCGAGCAGTACTTC. It yields the protein CASRKSFTSGEQYF. This chain uses TRBV7-3 with TRBJ2-7, with a possible D match to TRBD2 (5 bases). Between the trimmed V and J ends, which lost 6 bases and 6 bases, there was a span of 18 bases. Germline V gene lookup returns CDR1 SGHTA and CDR2 FQGTGA. The CDR3 runs 14 residues. Variable domain in full (rest from reference TRBV7-3 and TRBJ2-7): GAGVSQTPSNKVTEKGKYVELRCDPISGHTALYWYRQSLGQGPEFLIYFQGTGAADDSGLPNDRFFAVRPEGSVSTLKIQRTERGDSAVYLCASRKSFTSGEQYFGPGTRLTVT.

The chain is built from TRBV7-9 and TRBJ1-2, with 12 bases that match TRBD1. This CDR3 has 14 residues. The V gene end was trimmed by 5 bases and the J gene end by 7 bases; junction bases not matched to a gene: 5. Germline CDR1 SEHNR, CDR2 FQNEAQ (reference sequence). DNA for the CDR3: TGTGCCAGCAGCCACGGGACAGGGGGCGGTGGCTACACCTTC. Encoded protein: CASSHGTGGGGYTF.

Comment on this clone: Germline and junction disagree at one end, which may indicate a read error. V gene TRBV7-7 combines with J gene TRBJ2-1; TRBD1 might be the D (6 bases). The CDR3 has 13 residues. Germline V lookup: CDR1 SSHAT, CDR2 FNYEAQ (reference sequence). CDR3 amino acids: CASSLGQYNEQFF. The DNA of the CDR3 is TGTGCTAGCAGCTTAGGACAGTACAATGAGCAGTTCTTC.